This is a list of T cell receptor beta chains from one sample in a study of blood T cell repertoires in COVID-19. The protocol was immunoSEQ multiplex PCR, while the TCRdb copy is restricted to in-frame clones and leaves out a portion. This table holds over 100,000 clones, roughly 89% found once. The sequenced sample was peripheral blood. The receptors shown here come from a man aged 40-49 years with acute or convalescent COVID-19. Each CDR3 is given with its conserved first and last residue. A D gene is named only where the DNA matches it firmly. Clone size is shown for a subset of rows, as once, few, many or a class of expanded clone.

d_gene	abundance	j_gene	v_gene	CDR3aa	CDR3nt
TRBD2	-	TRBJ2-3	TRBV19	CASSPKLAGKTDTQYF	TGTGCCAGTAGTCCAAAACTAGCGGGAAAGACAGATACGCAGTATTTT
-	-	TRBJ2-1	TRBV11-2	CASTLLASNEQFF	TGTGCCAGCACCCTACTAGCTTCCAATGAGCAGTTCTTC
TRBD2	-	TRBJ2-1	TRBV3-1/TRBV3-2	CASSQDRGTSGSGQFF	TGTGCCAGCAGCCAAGATAGGGGGACTAGCGGGAGTGGACAGTTCTTC
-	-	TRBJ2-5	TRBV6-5	CASSDRSWETQYF	TGTGCCAGCAGCGACAGGTCTTGGGAGACCCAGTACTTC
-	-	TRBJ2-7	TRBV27	CASTFPEQYF	TGTGCCAGCACCTTTCCTGAGCAGTACTTC
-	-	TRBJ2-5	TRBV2	CASSGRRGEETQYF	TGTGCCAGCAGTGGAAGGAGGGGAGAGGAGACCCAGTACTTC
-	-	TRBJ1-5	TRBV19	CASSIRGQPQHF	TGTGCCAGTAGTATTCGGGGTCAGCCCCAGCATTTT
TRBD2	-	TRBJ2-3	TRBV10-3	CAIGTSGGSIDTQYF	TGTGCCATCGGGACTAGCGGGGGGAGTATAGATACGCAGTATTTT
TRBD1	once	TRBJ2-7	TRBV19	CASSSHLPGQGRHEQYF	TGTGCCAGTAGTTCTCACCTTCCGGGACAGGGGAGACACGAGCAGTACTTC
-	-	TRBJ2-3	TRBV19	CASSISPGTDTQYF	TGTGCCAGTAGTATATCGCCAGGCACAGATACGCAGTATTTT
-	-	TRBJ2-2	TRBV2	CASSEAGTLNTGELFF	TGTGCCAGCAGTGAAGCCGGGACACTAAACACCGGGGAGCTGTTTTTT
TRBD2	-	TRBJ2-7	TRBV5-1	CASSLTSGASSYEQYF	TGCGCCAGCAGCTTGACTAGCGGGGCAAGCTCCTACGAGCAGTACTTC
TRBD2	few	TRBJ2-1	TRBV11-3	CASSLASGSNEQFF	TGTGCCAGCAGCTTAGCTAGCGGGAGCAATGAGCAGTTCTTC
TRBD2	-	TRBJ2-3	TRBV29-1	CSAETLAGGTHATQYF	TGCAGCGCCGAAACCCTAGCGGGGGGGACCCACGCTACGCAGTATTTT
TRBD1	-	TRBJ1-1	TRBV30	CAWRGQSQTEAFF	TGTGCCTGGCGGGGACAGTCTCAAACTGAAGCTTTCTTT
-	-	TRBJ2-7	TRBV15	CATRQTGLYYEQYF	TGTGCCACCAGGCAGACAGGATTATACTACGAGCAGTACTTC
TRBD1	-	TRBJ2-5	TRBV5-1	CASRKNTGEQETQYF	TGCGCCAGCCGGAAAAATACAGGGGAACAAGAGACCCAGTACTTC
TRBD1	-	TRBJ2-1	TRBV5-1	CASSGRTDRESFYNEQFF	TGCGCCAGCAGCGGAAGAACAGACAGGGAATCATTCTACAATGAGCAGTTCTTC
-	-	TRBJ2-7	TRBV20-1	CSASGADYSYEQYF	TGCAGTGCTAGTGGGGCGGACTATTCCTACGAGCAGTACTTC
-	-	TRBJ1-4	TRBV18	CASSPLRQDLSNEKLFF	TGTGCCAGCTCACCTTTACGACAGGATTTGTCTAATGAAAAACTGTTTTTT
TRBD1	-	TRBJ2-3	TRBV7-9	CASSFGQGDADTQYF	TGTGCCAGCAGCTTCGGACAGGGGGATGCAGATACGCAGTATTTT
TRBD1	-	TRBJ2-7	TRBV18	CASSPDRITEQYF	TGTGCCAGCTCACCGGACAGGATTACCGAGCAGTACTTC
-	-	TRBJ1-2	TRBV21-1	CASSKVPGSYGYTF	TGTGCCAGCAGCAAAGTACCAGGGTCCTATGGCTACACCTTC
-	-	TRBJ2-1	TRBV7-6	CASSLSGGGSYNEQFF	TGTGCCAGCAGCTTAAGCGGCGGAGGCTCCTACAATGAGCAGTTCTTC
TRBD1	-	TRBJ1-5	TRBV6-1	CASSEPQGHQPQHF	TGTGCCAGCAGTGAACCACAGGGGCATCAGCCCCAGCATTTT
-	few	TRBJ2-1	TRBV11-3	CASSLGQVHNNEQFF	TGTGCCAGCAGCTTAGGTCAGGTCCACAACAATGAGCAGTTCTTC
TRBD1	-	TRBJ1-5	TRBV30	CAWSAGPGGNQPQHF	TGTGCCTGGAGTGCCGGGCCAGGGGGAAATCAGCCCCAGCATTTT
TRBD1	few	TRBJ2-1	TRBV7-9	CASSPSQGAGVLGDNEQFF	TGTGCCAGCAGCCCTTCACAGGGGGCAGGAGTATTGGGAGACAATGAGCAGTTCTTC
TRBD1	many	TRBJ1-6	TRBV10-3	CAISATNTGGNSPLHF	TGTGCCATCAGCGCGACAAATACAGGGGGTAATTCACCCCTCCACTTT
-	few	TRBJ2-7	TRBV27	CASSLWGDTGYEQYF	TGTGCCAGCAGTTTATGGGGTGACACAGGATACGAGCAGTACTTC
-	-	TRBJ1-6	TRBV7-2	CASSLIGGTLGSPLHF	TGTGCCAGCAGCTTAATCGGGGGGACTTTAGGCTCACCCCTCCACTTT
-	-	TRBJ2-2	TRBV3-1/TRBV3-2	CASSQRGQLGTGELFF	TGTGCCAGCAGCCAAAGAGGGCAGTTGGGCACCGGGGAGCTGTTTTTT
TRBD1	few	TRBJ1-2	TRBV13	CASSLGLRQGYGYTF	TGTGCCAGCAGCTTGGGCTTGAGACAGGGCTATGGCTACACCTTC
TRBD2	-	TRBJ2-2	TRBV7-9	CASSRDYAGELFF	TGTGCCAGCAGTCGGGACTATGCCGGGGAGCTGTTTTTT
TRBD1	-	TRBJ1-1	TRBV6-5	CATGQGAEAFF	TGTGCCACCGGACAGGGGGCTGAAGCTTTCTTT
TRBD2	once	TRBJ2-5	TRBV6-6	CASKLAGGPETQYF	TGTGCCAGCAAGCTAGCGGGGGGGCCGGAGACCCAGTACTTC
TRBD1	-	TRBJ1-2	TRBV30	CAWTWTGKNYGYTF	TGTGCCTGGACCTGGACAGGGAAGAACTATGGCTACACCTTC
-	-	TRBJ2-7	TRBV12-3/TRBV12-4	CASSLRGGGEQYF	TGTGCCAGCAGTTTAAGGGGAGGTGGCGAGCAGTACTTC
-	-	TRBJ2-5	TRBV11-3	CASSVKSGETQYF	TGTGCCAGCAGCGTCAAGAGCGGCGAGACCCAGTACTTC
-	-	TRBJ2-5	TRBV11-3	CASSLTPDWQETQYF	TGTGCCAGCAGCTTAACCCCGGACTGGCAAGAGACCCAGTACTTC
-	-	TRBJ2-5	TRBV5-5	CASNRWGGAQETQYF	TGTGCCAGCAACAGGTGGGGCGGGGCGCAAGAGACCCAGTACTTC
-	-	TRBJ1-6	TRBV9	CASSVAAEDYSPLHF	TGTGCCAGCAGCGTAGCGGCAGAGGACTATTCACCCCTCCACTTT
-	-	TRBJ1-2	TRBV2	CASSLKTGFYGYTF	TGTGCCAGCAGTTTAAAGACAGGCTTCTATGGCTACACCTTC
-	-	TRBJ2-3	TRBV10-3	CATETASDEEDTQYF	TGTGCCACAGAGACTGCTAGCGACGAGGAAGATACGCAGTATTTT
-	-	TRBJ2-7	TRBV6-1	CASSDLIPRQYF	TGTGCCAGCAGTGATTTAATCCCTAGGCAGTACTTC
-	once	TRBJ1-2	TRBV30	CAWQRGYGYTF	TGTGCCTGGCAGCGAGGCTATGGCTACACCTTC
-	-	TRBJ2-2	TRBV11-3	CASSPSGTRTGELFF	TGTGCCAGCAGCCCATCCGGGACACGGACCGGGGAGCTGTTTTTT
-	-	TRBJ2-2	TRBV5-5	CASSPEVHNTGELFF	TGTGCCAGCAGCCCAGAGGTTCACAACACCGGGGAGCTGTTTTTT